Below, 13 T cell receptor beta chains from the same sample are listed, as sequenced in a study of shared clonotypes between healthy human individuals. Clones were sequenced by immunoSEQ multiplex PCR, and TCRdb holds only the in-frame ones, with some missing. Of about 680,000 clones listed, about 91% are singletons. Naive CD8 populations comprised CD45RO-negative cells positively selected for CCR7, excluding terminally differentiated effector memory CD45RA+ cells. The sequenced material came from naive CD8+ T cells sorted from blood. These TCRs come from a man aged 25-45 years in good health.

The V gene is TRBV7-6, the J gene TRBJ2-7, with a weak D call TRBD1 (5 bases). V lost 1 base, J lost 2 bases, and 12 bases lay in between. The CDR3 is 15 amino acids. Germline CDR1 and CDR2: SGHVS and FNYEAQ. CDR3 residues: CASSLESGNTYEQYF. The CDR3 DNA follows: TGTGCCAGCAGCTTAGAATCAGGGAACACCTACGAGCAGTACTTC.

The V call is TRBV7-8, the J call TRBJ2-7, with TRBD2 matching over 13 bases. This CDR3 contains 17 residues. J was trimmed by 3 bases and V by 0 bases; bases with no gene match: 5. Germline CDR1 and CDR2: SGHVS and FQNEAQ. The DNA for the CDR3 is TGTGCCAGCAGCTTAGCCTTAGGACTAGCGGGAGTCTACGAGCAGTACTTC. It specifies CASSLALGLAGVYEQYF. The variable domain in full, completed from reference TRBV7-8 and TRBJ2-7, reads GAGVSQSPRYKVAKRGQDVALRCDPISGHVSLFWYQQALGQGPEFLTYFQNEAQLDKSGLPSDRFFAERPEGSVSTLKIQRTQQEDSAVYLCASSLALGLAGVYEQYFGPGTRLTVT.

This chain's CDR3 is CASSQDEVGGSWYGYTF. The CDR3 DNA reads as TGCGCCAGCAGCCAAGATGAGGTCGGGGGCTCTTGGTATGGCTACACCTTC. The chain joins TRBV4-3 to TRBJ1-2; D possibly corresponds to TRBD1 (6 bases). Germline loops: CDR1 LGHNA, CDR2 YSLEER. Trimming pared 0 bases from V and 5 bases from J, leaving 19 bases between. This CDR3 region has 17 residues.

The V gene is TRBV6-5, the J gene TRBJ1-5; 7 bases are a match to TRBD1. Trimming removed 10 bases from V and 3 bases from J; junction bases left unmatched: 6. Germline-derived CDR1 and CDR2 are MNHEY and SVGAGI. The CDR3 is made up of 13 amino acids. As DNA, the CDR3 is TGTGCCACCCAGACAGGGACCAATCAGCCCCAGCATTTT. Amino acid sequence: CATQTGTNQPQHF.

The chain combines TRBV5-1 with TRBJ2-7; either TRBD1 or TRBD2 may supply D (5 bases each). Germline V gives CDR1 SGHRS, CDR2 YFSETQ. This CDR3 contains 11 residues. Trimming shortened V by 7 bases and J by 7 bases, and 12 bases separated the two germline ends. The CDR3 protein is CASGPEGEQYF. The CDR3 nucleotides are TGCGCCAGCGGCCCCGAGGGGGAGCAGTACTTC.

Only one count was recorded for this clone. Other DNA sequences in the same sample also yield this CDR3. The chain carries TRBV4-3 and TRBJ2-7; no reliable D call. The germline V gene encodes CDR1 LGHNA and CDR2 YSLEER. The V end was cut by 1 base, the J end by 0 bases, with 4 bases between. The CDR3 is made up of 13 amino acids. Here the CDR3 reads CASSQGSSYEQYF. CDR3 sequence (DNA): TGCGCCAGCAGCCAAGGATCCTCCTACGAGCAGTACTTC.

The chain combines TRBV7-2 with TRBJ2-7; no firm D call. The germline gives CDR1 SGHTA, CDR2 FQGNSA. V was cut by 3 bases and J by 4 bases, with 16 bases left in between. CDR3 size: 15 residues. CDR3 amino acids: CASSFTPGPRYEQYF. The DNA for the CDR3 is TGTGCCAGCAGCTTCACCCCAGGACCGAGGTACGAGCAGTACTTC.

The V gene is TRBV18, the J gene TRBJ2-7; D might be TRBD1 (7 bases). CDR3 length equals 20 residues. CDR1 KGHSH and CDR2 LQKENI come from the germline V gene. V was shortened by 2 bases and J by 6 bases, with 32 bases between the two germline ends. CDR3 in amino acids: CASSPSSSLQGTLRFGEQYF. The CDR3 DNA reads TGTGCCAGCTCACCATCTTCAAGCTTACAGGGGACTCTTAGGTTTGGCGAGCAGTACTTC.

This clone was observed once. The V call is TRBV27, the J call TRBJ2-7, with 10 bases lining up with TRBD1. The germline CDR1 and CDR2 sequences are MNHEY and SMNVEV (reference sequence). This CDR3 spans 16 amino acids. Unmatched junction bases numbered 6, after V lost 3 bases and J lost 1 base. The CDR3 DNA is TGTGCCAGCAGTTTTGACCGGGACAGGGGATCCTACGAGCAGTACTTC. This translates into CASSFDRDRGSYEQYF.

V is TRBV16 and J is TRBJ2-7; possibly TRBD1 or TRBD2 for D (5 bases each). The germline V and J ends were trimmed by 5 bases and 0 bases, with 11 bases remaining between them. Germline V gives CDR1 KGHSY, CDR2 FQNENV. This CDR3 is built from 14 residues. Here the CDR3 reads CASSGDPSSYEQYF. The CDR3 coding sequence is TGTGCCAGCAGCGGGGACCCGAGCTCCTACGAGCAGTACTTC.

CDR3 nucleotides: TGTGCCAGCAGCCCCCAAGGGCTAGCGGGACCCACAGATACGCAGTATTTT. Its protein product is CASSPQGLAGPTDTQYF. V is TRBV9 and J is TRBJ2-3; 9 nucleotides align to TRBD2. CDR3 length equals 17 residues. Losses at the gene ends were 4 bases for V and 2 bases for J; bases not matched to a gene: 11. CDR1 and CDR2 from the germline V gene are SGDLS and YYNGEE.

The rearrangement joins TRBV7-2 to TRBJ2-7; D is unresolved. V lost 0 bases and J lost 0, with 6 bases in between. This CDR3 has 14 amino acids. The germline V gene encodes CDR1 SGHTA and CDR2 FQGNSA. The CDR3 nucleotides read TGTGCCAGCAGCTTAGCTGGCAACTCCTACGAGCAGTACTTC. Protein: CASSLAGNSYEQYF.

The chain joins TRBV28 to TRBJ1-2, with D maybe TRBD1 (5 bases). The CDR3 extends over 16 amino acids. Germline V lookup: CDR1 MDHEN, CDR2 SYDVKM. Trimming pared 2 bases from V and 2 bases from J, leaving 15 bases between. DNA for the CDR3: TGTGCCAGCAGTTTAACCCCCTCGGGGCTAAACTATGGCTACACCTTC. Translated, it gives CASSLTPSGLNYGYTF.